This T cell receptor (beta chain) stems from a study of T cells in Graves' hyperthyroidism and ophthalmopathy. Graves' hyperthyroidism showing no ophthalmopathy progression within 18 months was considered stable. RNA transcripts served as the template for amplifying TCR beta CDR3 regions. In the first-round RT-PCR of the TCR CDR3, the HTBI primer set was used. TCRdb called the multiplex PCR reads again in MiXCR, with one record for every CDR3 protein. In the table there are approximately 630,000 distinct CDR3 sequences, around 16% of which are singletons. Study-wide findings and caveats: Blood also showed most of the thyroid clonotypes that were expanded above 0.001.

This clonotype was counted ten times or more. Its antigen is as yet unknown. A junction boundary mismatches the germline segment, possibly from a read error. Material for sequencing was blood. This sequence originates from a woman in her 30s with Graves' hyperthyroidism.

The CDR3 sequence: CASSLGGDYNEQFF. The DNA of the CDR3 is TGTGCCAGCAGCTTAGGAGGGGATTACAATGAGCAGTTCTTC. The chain joins TRBV5-1 to TRBJ2-1, with D possibly being TRBD2 (6 bases). The CDR3 contains 14 residues. Germline-derived CDR1 and CDR2 are SGHRS and YFSETQ.